This TCR beta chain emerged from a study of T cells after yellow fever vaccination. On the study more broadly: Fractions of limited cellularity were prepared by means of SMART-Seq v4 Ultra Low Input. General study results and limits: Most clones from primary vaccination were detected again post-booster (approximately 96% CD4, 88% CD8).

A word on this clonotype: Antigen unknown.

The CDR3 loop spans 16 amino acids. The V end lost 1 base, the J end lost 5 bases, and 17 bases lay between the germline ends. Germline values: CDR1 LNHNV, CDR2 YYDKDF (reference sequence). The authors made TCR cDNA by 5'RACE template switching, adding a universal primer site and UMIs. TCRdb re-analysed the 5' RACE reads in MiXCR, keeping a single row per CDR3 protein. The sample lists approximately 600,000 distinct CDR3 sequences, more than 9% seen once, with 15% in the top ten. Source: PBMCs, taken on the day of the yellow fever booster vaccination. The chain joins TRBV15 to TRBJ2-5; D is undetermined. The sequence was obtained from a man aged 30 to 39 who received the YFV17D yellow fever vaccine. Here the CDR3 reads CATSRALTNAPETQYF. The CDR3 nucleotides are TGTGCCACCAGCAGAGCTTTGACAAACGCTCCGGAGACCCAGTACTTC.